This T cell receptor beta chain was sequenced in a study of T cell changes during pregnancy in multiple sclerosis. In germline, CDR1 is LNHNV, CDR2 YYDKDF (reference sequence). The V segment lost 6 bases and the J segment 3 bases; nucleotides outside the gene matches: 4. There are 13 residues in the CDR3. Clones were sequenced by immunoSEQ multiplex PCR, and TCRdb holds only the in-frame ones, with some missing. The sample yields some 55,000 clones, around 87% seen once. The sequence came from a human donor whose cells served as feeder cells for cultures in a pregnancy study. The chain employs TRBV15 and TRBJ1-1; 7 bases agree with TRBD1. The sample taken for sequencing was peripheral blood from another person, used as feeder cells. DNA for the CDR3: TGTGCCACCAGATTGCAGGGGGACACTGAAGCTTTCTTT. Protein product: CATRLQGDTEAFF.